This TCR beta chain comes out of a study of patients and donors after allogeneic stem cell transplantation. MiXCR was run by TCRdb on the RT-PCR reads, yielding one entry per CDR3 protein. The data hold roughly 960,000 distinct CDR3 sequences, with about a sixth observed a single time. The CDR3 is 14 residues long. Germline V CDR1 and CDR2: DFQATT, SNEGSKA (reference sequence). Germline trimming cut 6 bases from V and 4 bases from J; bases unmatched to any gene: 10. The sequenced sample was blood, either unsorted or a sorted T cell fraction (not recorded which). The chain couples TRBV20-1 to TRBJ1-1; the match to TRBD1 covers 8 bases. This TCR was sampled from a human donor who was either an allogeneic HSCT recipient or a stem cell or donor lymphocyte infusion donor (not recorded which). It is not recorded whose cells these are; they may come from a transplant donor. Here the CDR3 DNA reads TGCAGTGCAACCACTCAGGACAGGGTCACTGAAGCTTTCTTT. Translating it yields CSATTQDRVTEAFF.